This T cell receptor beta chain comes out of a study of neurological immune-mediated disorders. Study context: The approximately 34 multiple sclerosis patients comprised 31 relapsing-remitting and 3 secondary progressive cases.

In its sample, this clonotype was seen many times. Antigen unknown. Overall study results and limits: None of the features examined (clinical or MRI) was associated with the multiple sclerosis repertoire cluster. When the repertoires were sorted by phylogenetic grouping, those of 18 of 34 multiple sclerosis patients ended up in one related-CDR3 cluster, a possible signature.

TCRdb analysed the 5' RACE reads with MiXCR anew, one entry per CDR3 protein. The repertoire holds 45,000 to 55,000 distinct CDR3 sequences, with roughly 3.8% as singletons. Germline trimming cut 6 bases from V and 0 bases from J; bases unmatched to any gene: 13. Per the germline V gene, CDR1 is SGHRS and CDR2 is YFSETQ. The CDR3 has 17 amino acids. The sequence came from a man aged 60-69 years with multiple sclerosis. The chain joins TRBV5-1 to TRBJ2-7; 9 nucleotides line up with TRBD2. Sequencing was carried out using PBMCs. CDR3 region: CASTASAGGSGSYEQYF. CDR3 sequence (DNA): TGCGCCAGCACTGCTTCAGCGGGAGGTAGTGGCTCCTACGAGCAGTACTTC. Looking up the rest from reference TRBV5-1 and TRBJ2-7 gives the full variable domain: KAGVTQTPRYLIKTRGQQVTLSCSPISGHRSVSWYQQTPGQGLQFLFEYFSETQRNKGNFPGRFSGRQFSNSRSEMNVSTLELGDSALYLCASTASAGGSGSYEQYFGPGTRLTVT.